These T cell receptor beta chains were read from a single sample in a study of cytomegalovirus exposure and HLA in healthy donors. Profiling relied on immunoSEQ multiplex PCR, and the TCRdb table lists in-frame clones only, not all of them. The data contain 200,000 or so clones, 60% to 85% of them singletons. The sample taken for sequencing was PBMCs. These receptors were taken from a man aged 40-55 years in good health and CMV-seronegative. Both conserved end residues are part of each CDR3. The D gene is left open where the match is weak. Only some rows state a clone size, as once, few, many or a class for expanded clones.

abundance: .
j_gene: TRBJ2-2
v_gene: TRBV4-3
d_gene: .
CDR3nt: TGCGCCAGCAGCCAAGGGTGGTGGGGAGGCACCGGGGAGCTGTTTTTT
CDR3aa: CASSQGWWGGTGELFF

abundance: .
j_gene: TRBJ2-5
v_gene: TRBV5-6
d_gene: TRBD2
CDR3nt: TGTGCCAGCAGCTTGTGGGGGACTAGCGGGGGGGAGACCCAGTACTTC
CDR3aa: CASSLWGTSGGETQYF

abundance: .
j_gene: TRBJ1-5
v_gene: TRBV2
d_gene: .
CDR3nt: TGTGCCAGCAGCGGGGACTCTAGCAATCAGCCCCAGCATTTT
CDR3aa: CASSGDSSNQPQHF

abundance: .
j_gene: TRBJ2-2
v_gene: TRBV18
d_gene: TRBD1
CDR3nt: TGTGCCAGCTCACCAAGACAGGGAAGGAGCACCGGGGAGCTGTTTTTT
CDR3aa: CASSPRQGRSTGELFF

abundance: .
j_gene: TRBJ2-1
v_gene: TRBV5-4
d_gene: TRBD2
CDR3nt: TGTGCCAGCAGCCCCGGCCTGCGACTAGCGGGCCACAATGAGCAGTTCTTC
CDR3aa: CASSPGLRLAGHNEQFF

abundance: .
j_gene: TRBJ2-7
v_gene: TRBV4-2
d_gene: TRBD1
CDR3nt: TGTGCCAGCAGCCCCACCCCGGGACAGGCCTACGAGCAGTACTTC
CDR3aa: CASSPTPGQAYEQYF

abundance: .
j_gene: TRBJ1-3
v_gene: TRBV7-6
d_gene: .
CDR3nt: TGTGCCAGCAGCTTAGAGGTTTCGGGGGACACCATATATTTT
CDR3aa: CASSLEVSGDTIYF

abundance: .
j_gene: TRBJ1-1
v_gene: TRBV27
d_gene: TRBD1
CDR3nt: TGTGCCAGCAGTTTGTGGACAGGATCAATTGAAGCTTTCTTT
CDR3aa: CASSLWTGSIEAFF

abundance: .
j_gene: TRBJ2-1
v_gene: TRBV29-1
d_gene: TRBD2
CDR3nt: TGCAGCGTAGAGGGGTGGACTAGCGGGAGGGTTAATGAGCAGTTCTTC
CDR3aa: CSVEGWTSGRVNEQFF

abundance: .
j_gene: TRBJ2-5
v_gene: TRBV7-9
d_gene: TRBD1
CDR3nt: TGTGCCAGCAGCTTAGGACAGGGGGCTTGGGAGACCCAGTACTTC
CDR3aa: CASSLGQGAWETQYF

abundance: .
j_gene: TRBJ2-4
v_gene: TRBV29-1
d_gene: .
CDR3nt: TGCAGCGTTGAACTCCCGGGGACTCTAAACATTCAGTACTTC
CDR3aa: CSVELPGTLNIQYF

abundance: .
j_gene: TRBJ2-2
v_gene: TRBV11-2
d_gene: .
CDR3nt: TGTGCCAGCAGCTCCCGGTCGGCCGGGGAGCTGTTTTTT
CDR3aa: CASSSRSAGELFF

abundance: .
j_gene: TRBJ2-1
v_gene: TRBV2
d_gene: .
CDR3nt: TGTGCCAGCAAAGGAGAGAGCTCCTACAATGAGCAGTTCTTC
CDR3aa: CASKGESSYNEQFF

abundance: .
j_gene: TRBJ2-7
v_gene: TRBV6-1
d_gene: TRBD2
CDR3nt: TGTGCCAGCTCCCCGGGGGGACTAGCGTACGAGCAGTACTTC
CDR3aa: CASSPGGLAYEQYF

abundance: .
j_gene: TRBJ1-2
v_gene: TRBV19
d_gene: TRBD1
CDR3nt: TGTGCCAGTAGTATTTACCCGGGACAGGGGGCGCGGCAGAATGGCTACACCTTC
CDR3aa: CASSIYPGQGARQNGYTF

abundance: .
j_gene: TRBJ2-7
v_gene: TRBV9
d_gene: TRBD2
CDR3nt: TGTGCCAGCAGCACCGGGACTAGCAGACCTTCCTACGAGCAGTACTTC
CDR3aa: CASSTGTSRPSYEQYF

abundance: .
j_gene: TRBJ2-5
v_gene: TRBV5-1
d_gene: .
CDR3nt: TGCGCCAGCAGCTTGGCCAGTGGGCCAGAGACCCAGTACTTC
CDR3aa: CASSLASGPETQYF

abundance: .
j_gene: TRBJ2-5
v_gene: TRBV5-1
d_gene: TRBD2
CDR3nt: TGCGCCAGCAGCTCAGGGACTAGCGGGAGTAATTACCAAGAGACCCAGTACTTC
CDR3aa: CASSSGTSGSNYQETQYF

abundance: medium-sized
j_gene: TRBJ1-6
v_gene: TRBV2
d_gene: .
CDR3nt: TGTGCCAGCAGTGATTCAGGGTTCTCCTATAATTCACCCCTCCACTTT
CDR3aa: CASSDSGFSYNSPLHF

abundance: few
j_gene: TRBJ1-1
v_gene: TRBV4-1
d_gene: .
CDR3nt: TGCGCCAGCAGCCAAGAACGAGTGAACACTGAAGCTTTCTTT
CDR3aa: CASSQERVNTEAFF

abundance: few
j_gene: TRBJ1-6
v_gene: TRBV10-1
d_gene: .
CDR3nt: TGCGCCAGCAGTCTTAATTCACCCCTCCACTTT
CDR3aa: CASSLNSPLHF

abundance: .
j_gene: TRBJ2-3
v_gene: TRBV7-7
d_gene: .
CDR3nt: TGTGCCAGCAGCTTAGCCCCGGCAGATACGCAGTATTTT
CDR3aa: CASSLAPADTQYF

abundance: .
j_gene: TRBJ2-3
v_gene: TRBV16
d_gene: .
CDR3nt: TGTGCCAGCAGCCAGGTGGGGGCGGGAGAAGAAGATACGCAGTATTTT
CDR3aa: CASSQVGAGEEDTQYF

abundance: .
j_gene: TRBJ2-7
v_gene: TRBV6-1
d_gene: .
CDR3nt: TGTGCCAGCAGTGCCCGCAGTGCCAGCTCCTACGAGCAGTACTTC
CDR3aa: CASSARSASSYEQYF

abundance: few
j_gene: TRBJ2-5
v_gene: TRBV4-2
d_gene: TRBD2
CDR3nt: TGTGCCAGCAGCCAAGAACCCTCCGGGACTAGCGGGAGACGAGAGACCCAGTACTTC
CDR3aa: CASSQEPSGTSGRRETQYF

abundance: .
j_gene: TRBJ2-2
v_gene: TRBV13
d_gene: .
CDR3nt: TGTGCCAGCAGCCTCCTTAGCGGGGAGCTGTTTTTT
CDR3aa: CASSLLSGELFF

abundance: few
j_gene: TRBJ1-6
v_gene: TRBV28
d_gene: TRBD1
CDR3nt: TGTGCCAGCAGCCGGGGGGGACAGGGTGGGAATTCACCCCTCCACTTT
CDR3aa: CASSRGGQGGNSPLHF

abundance: once
j_gene: TRBJ2-1
v_gene: TRBV4-1
d_gene: TRBD2
CDR3nt: TGCGCCAGCAGCTTGGAGTGGCTAGCGGGGGTGGGTGAGCAGTTCTTC
CDR3aa: CASSLEWLAGVGEQFF

abundance: .
j_gene: TRBJ1-4
v_gene: TRBV12-5
d_gene: .
CDR3nt: TGTGCTAGTGCCTATCCCTGGGAGGGGGGAGGCAATGAAAAACTGTTTTTT
CDR3aa: CASAYPWEGGGNEKLFF

abundance: .
j_gene: TRBJ2-1
v_gene: TRBV30
d_gene: TRBD1
CDR3nt: TGTGCCTGGCAGGGGGACAGGGGAAATGAGCAGTTCTTC
CDR3aa: CAWQGDRGNEQFF

abundance: .
j_gene: TRBJ2-3
v_gene: TRBV19
d_gene: TRBD1
CDR3nt: TGTGCCAGTAGTATGTCCGGGACAGGGCGAGATACGCAGTATTTT
CDR3aa: CASSMSGTGRDTQYF

abundance: .
j_gene: TRBJ2-5
v_gene: TRBV10-3
d_gene: TRBD2
CDR3nt: TGTGCCATCAGTAGAACACTAGCGGGGGGGCGCGAGACCCAGTACTTC
CDR3aa: CAISRTLAGGRETQYF

abundance: .
j_gene: TRBJ1-5
v_gene: TRBV6-5
d_gene: TRBD1
CDR3nt: TGTGCCAGCAGTTACTCACAGGGGGCAGGTCAGCCCCAGCATTTT
CDR3aa: CASSYSQGAGQPQHF

abundance: .
j_gene: TRBJ1-1
v_gene: TRBV29-1
d_gene: .
CDR3nt: TGCAGCGTTCATGTTAGGGGCGCGAGAACTGAAGCTTTCTTT
CDR3aa: CSVHVRGARTEAFF

abundance: .
j_gene: TRBJ2-1
v_gene: TRBV4-1
d_gene: TRBD2
CDR3nt: TGCGCCAGCAGTGGGACTAGCGGGGGCTATGAGCAGTTCTTC
CDR3aa: CASSGTSGGYEQFF

abundance: few
j_gene: TRBJ1-1
v_gene: TRBV21-1
d_gene: .
CDR3nt: TGTGCCAGCAGCGTTGAGGTTGGGGGGACTGAAGCTTTCTTT
CDR3aa: CASSVEVGGTEAFF

abundance: .
j_gene: TRBJ2-5
v_gene: TRBV28
d_gene: TRBD2
CDR3nt: TGTGCCAGCAGCGGACTAGCGGCTAGGACAGAGACCCAGTACTTC
CDR3aa: CASSGLAARTETQYF

abundance: .
j_gene: TRBJ1-2
v_gene: TRBV7-6
d_gene: .
CDR3nt: TGTGCCAGCAGCTTAAAATTAGGGGCTTATGTTGGCTACACCTTC
CDR3aa: CASSLKLGAYVGYTF

abundance: .
j_gene: TRBJ2-2
v_gene: TRBV28
d_gene: .
CDR3nt: TGTGCCAGCAGTTTACCCCAGGGGGCGGGAGAAGGCACCGGGGAGCTGTTTTTT
CDR3aa: CASSLPQGAGEGTGELFF

abundance: few
j_gene: TRBJ1-1
v_gene: TRBV9
d_gene: .
CDR3nt: TGTGCCAGCAGCGTAAATCCAGGGGTAGGGACTGAAGCTTTCTTT
CDR3aa: CASSVNPGVGTEAFF

abundance: .
j_gene: TRBJ2-3
v_gene: TRBV28
d_gene: .
CDR3nt: TGTGCCAGCAGTGTGAGGCTACCAACAGATACGCAGTATTTT
CDR3aa: CASSVRLPTDTQYF

abundance: .
j_gene: TRBJ2-5
v_gene: TRBV5-1
d_gene: .
CDR3nt: TGCGCCAGCAGCTTGGCCAGGATAGGCCCAGAGACCCAGTACTTC
CDR3aa: CASSLARIGPETQYF

abundance: .
j_gene: TRBJ2-7
v_gene: TRBV4-1
d_gene: .
CDR3nt: TGCGCCAGCAGCCAATCGCGGGCGACTTTCTACGAGCAGTACTTC
CDR3aa: CASSQSRATFYEQYF

abundance: .
j_gene: TRBJ2-2
v_gene: TRBV4-1
d_gene: TRBD1
CDR3nt: TGCGCCAGCAGCCCGGGACAGGGGGCGCGGAACACCGGGGAGCTGTTTTTT
CDR3aa: CASSPGQGARNTGELFF

abundance: .
j_gene: TRBJ2-2
v_gene: TRBV7-2
d_gene: TRBD2
CDR3nt: TGTGCCAGCACCCCGCGGGGAGGGGCGGGCACCGGGGAGCTGTTTTTT
CDR3aa: CASTPRGGAGTGELFF

abundance: .
j_gene: TRBJ2-2
v_gene: TRBV7-2
d_gene: .
CDR3nt: TGTGCCAGCAGCTACCGGCGGAGTAACACCGGGGAGCTGTTTTTT
CDR3aa: CASSYRRSNTGELFF

abundance: few
j_gene: TRBJ2-6
v_gene: TRBV14
d_gene: TRBD2
CDR3nt: TGTGCCAGCAGCCAAGATCGGGGGGGTGGGGCCAACGTCCTGACTTTC
CDR3aa: CASSQDRGGGANVLTF

abundance: .
j_gene: TRBJ2-5
v_gene: TRBV10-3
d_gene: .
CDR3nt: TGTGCCATCAGTGAGTCGCTGGGGAGCGAGGAGACCCAGTACTTC
CDR3aa: CAISESLGSEETQYF

abundance: few
j_gene: TRBJ2-2
v_gene: TRBV11-2
d_gene: TRBD1
CDR3nt: TGTGCCAGCAGCTTAGATGTGGCAGGGGGCTACACCGGGGAGCTGTTTTTT
CDR3aa: CASSLDVAGGYTGELFF

abundance: .
j_gene: TRBJ1-5
v_gene: TRBV19
d_gene: TRBD1
CDR3nt: TGTGCCAGTAGTATGCCGGACAGGGCAAGCAATCAGCCCCAGCATTTT
CDR3aa: CASSMPDRASNQPQHF

abundance: .
j_gene: TRBJ1-5
v_gene: TRBV6-1
d_gene: .
CDR3nt: TGTGCCAGCATTCAAGGGGGATTTGGCAATCAGCCCCAGCATTTT
CDR3aa: CASIQGGFGNQPQHF

abundance: .
j_gene: TRBJ2-5
v_gene: TRBV7-9
d_gene: .
CDR3nt: TGTGCCAGCAGCTTAGAAGCGTACCTAGAGGAGACCCAGTACTTC
CDR3aa: CASSLEAYLEETQYF

abundance: .
j_gene: TRBJ2-7
v_gene: TRBV10-3
d_gene: .
CDR3nt: TGTGCCATCAGCACAGGGACCGAGCAGTACTTC
CDR3aa: CAISTGTEQYF

abundance: .
j_gene: TRBJ2-1
v_gene: TRBV27
d_gene: TRBD2
CDR3nt: TGTGCCAGCAGTTTAGGGACTAGCGGCTACACGGAGCAGTTCTTC
CDR3aa: CASSLGTSGYTEQFF

abundance: .
j_gene: TRBJ2-1
v_gene: TRBV5-1
d_gene: .
CDR3nt: TGCGCCAGCAGCTTGCTCCGCGGAGGATACAATGAGCAGTTCTTC
CDR3aa: CASSLLRGGYNEQFF

abundance: .
j_gene: TRBJ2-5
v_gene: TRBV2
d_gene: .
CDR3nt: TGTGCCAGCAGCTACGTGTCACAAGAGACCCAGTACTTC
CDR3aa: CASSYVSQETQYF

abundance: few
j_gene: TRBJ2-5
v_gene: TRBV9
d_gene: .
CDR3nt: TGTGCCAGCAGCGTAGAAGGGGAAGAGACCCAGTACTTC
CDR3aa: CASSVEGEETQYF